This is a list of T cell receptor beta chains from one sample in a study of blood T cell repertoires in COVID-19. Assay used: immunoSEQ multiplex PCR; TCRdb lists only in-frame clones, some missing. The sample lists under 300,000 clones; roughly 88% were seen once. The specimen sequenced was PBMCs or T cells enriched from blood (not recorded which). These receptors were collected from a woman aged 40 to 55 with acute COVID-19. CDR3s include the opening cysteine and the closing phenylalanine or tryptophan. The D gene is left open where the match is weak. Not all rows give a size; the values are once, few, many and, for expanded clones, a class.

clone_size j_call d_call v_call cdr3_aa cdr3_nt
. TRBJ2-5 TRBD1 TRBV9 CASSSRTGGETQYF TGTGCCAGCAGCTCTCGGACAGGGGGCGAGACCCAGTACTTC
once TRBJ2-1 TRBD2 TRBV18 CASSLPTSPPVGEQFF TGTGCCAGCTCACTTCCGACTAGCCCCCCGGTCGGTGAGCAGTTCTTC
. TRBJ1-2 TRBD1 TRBV4-1 CASSLRQGAAYGYTF TGCGCCAGCAGCCTTAGACAGGGGGCGGCCTATGGCTACACCTTC
. TRBJ1-1 TRBD1 TRBV28 CASSPDRGLLAEAFF TGTGCCAGCAGTCCGGACAGGGGCCTTCTCGCTGAAGCTTTCTTT
. TRBJ1-2 . TRBV13 CASSFPLRNYGYTF TGTGCCAGCAGCTTCCCTCTCCGGAACTATGGCTACACCTTC
. TRBJ2-1 TRBD2 TRBV4-3 CASSQGDSGRAYNEQFF TGCGCCAGCAGCCAAGGAGATAGCGGGAGGGCCTACAATGAGCAGTTCTTC
. TRBJ2-3 . TRBV7-2 CASSSGAGDTQYF TGTGCCAGCAGCTCTGGAGCTGGAGATACGCAGTATTTT
. TRBJ2-7 . TRBV7-2 CASSLEFSSYEQYF TGTGCCAGCAGCTTAGAGTTCAGCTCCTACGAGCAGTACTTC
. TRBJ2-7 TRBD1 TRBV18 CASSPPGTGSYYEQYF TGTGCCAGCTCACCACCCGGGACAGGATCTTACTACGAGCAGTACTTC
. TRBJ2-1 . TRBV7-2 CASSRRSTSEQFF TGTGCCAGCAGCCGTCGCTCAACATCTGAGCAGTTCTTC
. TRBJ1-6 . TRBV4-2 CASSQDGDRRNSPLHF TGTGCCAGCAGCCAAGATGGCGACAGAAGAAATTCACCCCTCCACTTT
. TRBJ2-1 TRBD2 TRBV4-1 CASSQERLAGDNEQFF TGCGCCAGCAGCCAAGAGCGACTAGCGGGGGACAATGAGCAGTTCTTC
. TRBJ2-7 TRBD2 TRBV2 CASRRTSGRGIAYEQYF TGTGCCAGCAGAAGGACTAGCGGGAGAGGAATAGCCTACGAGCAGTACTTC
. TRBJ1-2 . TRBV20-1 CSASHRLDYGYTF TGCAGTGCTAGTCACAGGCTAGACTATGGCTACACCTTC
few TRBJ2-1 . TRBV30 CVLVISYNEQFF TGTGTACTTGTGATCTCCTACAATGAGCAGTTCTTC
. TRBJ1-2 . TRBV21-1 CASSNLRDRGYGYTF TGTGCCAGCAGCAACCTCCGGGACAGGGGTTATGGCTACACCTTC
. TRBJ2-7 TRBD2 TRBV24-1 CATSDPNRGGTYEQYF TGTGCCACCAGTGATCCCAACCGGGGGGGGACTTACGAGCAGTACTTC
. TRBJ2-3 TRBD2 TRBV5-6 CASSPVRGVRTDTQYF TGTGCCAGCAGCCCGGTTCGGGGGGTCAGGACAGATACGCAGTATTTT
. TRBJ1-1 . TRBV7-2 CASSLRQLNTEAFF TGTGCCAGCAGCTTGAGACAATTGAACACTGAAGCTTTCTTT
. TRBJ2-7 . TRBV12-3/TRBV12-4 CASSYGQNYEQYF TGTGCCAGCAGCTACGGACAGAACTACGAGCAGTACTTC
. TRBJ2-7 . TRBV18 CASSPGRESYEQYF TGTGCCAGCTCACCAGGACGGGAGAGTTACGAGCAGTACTTC
. TRBJ1-6 . TRBV7-3 CASSRNGPNSPLHF TGTGCCAGCAGCCGTAATGGCCCAAACTCACCCCTCCACTTT